These 24 T cell receptor beta chains were sequenced from one sample in a study of spatial heterogeneity in lung cancer. Antigen specificity for these receptors is unknown. TCRdb re-analysed the 5' RACE reads in MiXCR, keeping a single row per CDR3 protein. The sample has about 8,100 distinct CDR3 sequences; over 5% are singletons. The time point denotes: sample taken at primary tumor resection. Study outcomes and limitations: Counts of expanded alpha and beta TCRs within tumors tracked the tumor nonsynonymous mutation count.

This specimen was lung tumor tissue, taken at surgery. The receptor source for this set is a male donor with early-stage non-small cell lung cancer.

This clonotype was observed at least ten times. This chain connects TRBV28 to TRBJ2-7, with 8 bases lining up with TRBD1. Germline trimming cut 6 bases from V and 3 bases from J; bases unmatched to any gene: 13. Looked up from germline, CDR1 is MDHEN and CDR2 is SYDVKM. The CDR3 is 16 amino acids. Here the CDR3 reads CASSLGTGAGNYEQYF. As DNA, the CDR3 is TGTGCCAGCAGCTTAGGGACAGGAGCCGGGAACTACGAGCAGTACTTC.

This clonotype was observed a few times. The V and J genes are TRBV4-3 and TRBJ2-7; D is ambiguous. The V end lost 0 bases, the J end lost 3 bases, and 12 bases lay between the germline ends. Germline V gene lookup returns CDR1 LGHNA and CDR2 YSLEER. The CDR3 covers 15 residues. This chain's CDR3 is CASSQDSQHLYEQYF. The CDR3 bases are TGCGCCAGCAGCCAAGACAGCCAACACCTCTACGAGCAGTACTTC.

A word on this clonotype: One base away lies a much larger clone, so this may be a sequencing read error. This chain connects TRBV11-3 to TRBJ2-1, with 9 bases matching TRBD1. The DNA matches TRBJ2-7 better at its end, which makes the J call doubtful. Germline V gene data show CDR1 as SGHNT and CDR2 as YENEEA. This CDR3 is 16 amino acids long. CDR3 residues: CASSPGTGISYNEQYF. The CDR3 bases are TGTGCCAGCAGCCCTGGGACAGGGATCTCCTACAATGAGCAGTACTTC.

This clonotype was observed at least ten times. In DNA form, the CDR3 reads TGTGCCAGCAGCCTCAAACGTAGGACACCGAACACCGGGGAGCTGTTTTTT. Translation gives CASSLKRRTPNTGELFF. V is TRBV7-8 and J is TRBJ2-2, with D possibly TRBD1 on 5 matching bases. The CDR3 runs to 17 residues. Germline assignment: CDR1 SGHVS and CDR2 FQNEAQ. V was trimmed by 5 bases and J by 0 bases, leaving 16 bases between them.

This clonotype was detected ten times or more. The chain links TRBV11-2 to TRBJ1-1; D unresolved. Between the trimmed V and J ends, which lost 11 bases and 1 base, there was a span of 11 bases. CDR1 and CDR2 (germline): SGHAT, FQNNGV. The CDR3 is 12 amino acids. The CDR3 DNA reads TGTGCCGACTCGGACGGGAACACTGAAGCTTTCTTT. It codes for CADSDGNTEAFF.

This clonotype was seen a few times. The genes are TRBV29-1 and TRBJ1-4, with D possibly being TRBD1 (6 bases). This CDR3 contains 12 residues. Germline CDR1 reads SQVTM; CDR2 reads ANQGSEA. Trimming left V 4 bases short and J 6 bases short, with 9 bases between. In DNA, the CDR3 is TGCAGCGTTGGGGCAGGGGATGAAAAACTGTTTTTT. Amino acids: CSVGAGDEKLFF.

This clonotype was counted many times. The chain has TRBV18 and TRBJ1-1; the D is unclear. The V end lost 3 bases, the J end lost 4 bases, and 9 bases lay between the germline ends. The germline V gene has CDR1 KGHSH and CDR2 LQKENI. The CDR3 is 13 amino acids. CDR3 coding DNA: TGTGCCAGCTCACCCACGGACGGCACTGAAGCTTTCTTT. Translating gives CASSPTDGTEAFF.

This clonotype came up many times. The chain joins TRBV20-1 to TRBJ2-7; 10 bases align to TRBD1. The V gene's germline CDR1 is DFQATT and CDR2 SNEGSKA (reference sequence). The V segment lost 4 bases and the J segment 0 bases; nucleotides outside the gene matches: 9. This CDR3 region has 16 residues. The CDR3 reads CSATGTGADSSYEQYF. The CDR3 DNA sequence: TGCAGTGCTACCGGGACAGGGGCCGATAGCTCCTACGAGCAGTACTTC.

This clonotype was detected many times. The chain combines TRBV15 with TRBJ2-5, with TRBD2 matching over 8 bases. Looked up from germline, CDR1 is LNHNV and CDR2 is YYDKDF (reference sequence). The CDR3 is 15 residues long. Trimming took 0 bases from V and 3 from J; bases not matched to a gene: 3. The CDR3 sequence: CATSRDIGGEETQYF. The CDR3 nucleotides are TGTGCCACCAGCAGAGATATCGGGGGGGAAGAGACCCAGTACTTC. Drawing the rest from reference TRBV15 and TRBJ2-5, the complete variable domain is DAMVIQNPRYQVTQFGKPVTLSCSQTLNHNVMYWYQQKSSQAPKLLFHYYDKDFNNEADTPDNFQSRRPNTSFCFLDIRSPGLGDTAMYLCATSRDIGGEETQYFGPGTRLLVL.

The chain joins TRBV6-5 to TRBJ2-3; 10 bases align to TRBD2. The V gene end was trimmed by 3 bases and the J gene end by 4 bases; junction bases not matched to a gene: 4. The CDR3 contains 15 residues. Germline loops: CDR1 MNHEY, CDR2 SVGAGI. The CDR3 bases are TGTGCCAGCAGTTATCGAGGGACTAGCGCAGATACGCAGTATTTT. Translating gives CASSYRGTSADTQYF.

By share, this clonotype ranks as medium-sized. The V and J genes are TRBV28 and TRBJ2-3; D may be TRBD2 (5 bases). Deletions cut 7 bases from V and 1 base from J, with 12 bases between. The CDR3 runs to 14 residues. Looked up from germline, CDR1 is MDHEN and CDR2 is SYDVKM. The CDR3 here is CASKGEWGTDTQYF. In DNA, the CDR3 is TGTGCCAGCAAGGGAGAATGGGGCACAGATACGCAGTATTTT.

The chain joins TRBV29-1 to TRBJ1-1; D not resolved. Germline V lookup: CDR1 SQVTM, CDR2 ANQGSEA. The CDR3 extends over 13 amino acids. Trimming removed 6 bases from V and 0 bases from J, with 11 bases in between. CDR3 region: CSVLWYMNTEAFF. The CDR3 region has the DNA TGCAGCGTCCTTTGGTACATGAACACTGAAGCTTTCTTT.

This clonotype is medium-sized (0.01 to 0.1%) by share. The rearrangement joins TRBV28 to TRBJ2-5, with D possibly TRBD1 on 6 matching bases. Germline V CDR1 and CDR2: MDHEN, SYDVKM. The ends were cut back, 6 bases at V and 7 bases at J, with 21 bases in the middle. CDR3 size: 15 residues. As DNA, the CDR3 is TGTGCCAGCAGCCCTTCCGACAGGCCCCAGGGGACCCAGTACTTC. This encodes CASSPSDRPQGTQYF.

This clonotype was seen just once. The rearrangement uses TRBV3-1 and TRBJ2-7, with D maybe TRBD2 (5 bases). The CDR3 sequence is 13 residues long. V was trimmed by 0 bases and J by 7 bases, leaving 10 bases between them. Germline V gives CDR1 LGHDT, CDR2 YNNKEL (reference sequence). This CDR3 is CASSQDYGGEQYF. CDR3 coding DNA: TGTGCCAGCAGCCAAGATTATGGCGGGGAGCAGTACTTC.

This clonotype was observed at least ten times. The chain is built from TRBV7-3 and TRBJ2-2; 11 bases fit TRBD2. The length of the CDR3 is 18 residues. CDR1 is SGHTA and CDR2 is FQGTGA in the germline V gene. Trimming removed 2 bases from V and 2 bases from J; junction bases left unmatched: 7. The CDR3 DNA sequence: TGTGCCAGCAGCTTAGGTACTAGCGGGAGTGCCAACACCGGGGAGCTGTTTTTT. Protein: CASSLGTSGSANTGELFF.

This clonotype is medium-sized. The rearrangement joins TRBV29-1 to TRBJ2-3; D gene unclear. The CDR3 length is 12 residues. From germline, CDR1 is SQVTM and CDR2 ANQGSEA. V was pared by 3 bases and J by 0 bases, with 4 bases between. This CDR3 is CSVDTSTDTQYF. The CDR3 DNA sequence: TGCAGCGTTGATACGAGCACAGATACGCAGTATTTT.

This clonotype is medium-sized by share. This chain links TRBV12-3 or TRBV12-4 with TRBJ2-5, with D perhaps TRBD2 (5 bases). Trimming removed 5 bases from V and 5 bases from J, with 9 bases in between. The CDR3 runs to 12 residues. The CDR3 loop reads CASSASGETQYF. DNA of the CDR3: TGTGCCAGCAGTGCGTCGGGGGAGACCCAGTACTTC.

By share, this clonotype ranks as medium-sized. The CDR3 loop reads CASSQAGQSRTDTQYF. In DNA form, the CDR3 reads TGCGCCAGCAGCCAAGCCGGACAGAGCCGCACAGATACGCAGTATTTT. J is TRBJ2-3 and V is TRBV4-1, with D possibly TRBD1 on 6 matching bases. Trimming removed 1 base from V and 1 base from J, with 12 bases in between. Germline V gives CDR1 MGHRA, CDR2 YSYEKL. The CDR3 extends over 16 amino acids.

This clonotype was picked up many times. The chain combines TRBV6-5 with TRBJ2-3; 13 nucleotides line up with TRBD2. The CDR3 runs 15 residues. J was trimmed by 8 bases and V by 6 bases; bases with no gene match: 8. Germline CDR1 MNHEY, CDR2 SVGAGI. Here the CDR3 reads CASRRLAGGVPTQYF. The CDR3 bases are TGTGCCAGCAGGCGACTAGCGGGGGGTGTCCCTACGCAGTATTTT.

This clonotype was picked up many times. The chain carries TRBV15 and TRBJ1-2; D not resolved. Trimming left V 1 base short and J 1 base short, with 10 bases between. Germline values: CDR1 LNHNV, CDR2 YYDKDF (reference sequence). The CDR3 runs to 15 residues. The CDR3 bases are TGTGCCACCAGCAGAGCTGGCAGCCTTAACTATGGCTACACCTTC. Its protein product is CATSRAGSLNYGYTF.

This clonotype is termed large (0.1 to 1%). This chain connects TRBV2 to TRBJ1-5; D uncertain. Germline CDR1 and CDR2: SNHLY and FYNNEI. This CDR3 is built from 15 residues. The V end lost 6 bases, the J end lost 5 bases, and 17 bases lay between the germline ends. DNA for the CDR3: TGTGCCAGCAGCCTTCTGGCGGCGCGAGATCAGCCCCAGCATTTT. This codes for CASSLLAARDQPQHF.

This clonotype was found a few times. The rearrangement links TRBV20-1 to TRBJ2-3, with D possibly being TRBD1 (6 bases). The CDR3 totals 13 residues. The V end was cut by 7 bases, the J end by 2 bases, with 13 bases between. Germline lookup yields CDR1 DFQATT and CDR2 SNEGSKA (reference sequence). The CDR3 DNA reads TGCAGTGAACAGGGAATAGACACAGATACGCAGTATTTT. This codes for CSEQGIDTDTQYF.

This clonotype occurred a few times. The chain employs TRBV18 and TRBJ2-7; possibly TRBD2 for D (5 bases). CDR1 is KGHSH, CDR2 LQKENI, per germline. The CDR3 is 17 amino acids. Trimming took off 0 bases at V and 2 bases at J, with 17 bases between the two ends. CDR3 residues: CASSPPLERALTYEQYF. The CDR3 coding sequence is TGTGCCAGCTCACCACCGTTGGAGAGGGCTTTAACCTACGAGCAGTACTTC.

The chain combines TRBV5-1 with TRBJ1-5, with 7 bases that match TRBD1. Trimming at V came to 2 bases and at J to 6 bases, leaving 5 bases not matched to a gene. Germline lookup yields CDR1 SGHRS and CDR2 YFSETQ. This CDR3 is 14 amino acids long. CDR3 nucleotides: TGCGCCAGCAGCTTTGACAGGGAGTCTCAGCCCCAGCATTTT. This encodes CASSFDRESQPQHF.